This TCR beta chain was retrieved from a study of cytomegalovirus exposure and HLA in healthy donors. Trimming took 2 bases from V and 7 from J; bases not matched to a gene: 9. Per the germline V gene, CDR1 is SGHVS and CDR2 is FQNEAQ. The CDR3 runs 16 residues. 13 Jbeta primers and 60 Vbeta primers were used for the PCR. The repertoire was sequenced with immunoSEQ multiplex PCR; TCRdb's copy has only in-frame clones and lacks some. The sample carries roughly 110,000 clones, nearly 75% recorded once. The receptor was isolated from a man aged 30 to 39 in good health and CMV-seropositive. V gene TRBV7-8 combines with J gene TRBJ1-5, with 9 bases fitting TRBD1. Sequencing was done on a sample of PBMCs. The CDR3 loop is CASSLFDRGSRQPQHF. DNA for the CDR3: TGTGCCAGCAGCTTATTTGACAGGGGGTCCCGCCAGCCCCAGCATTTT.